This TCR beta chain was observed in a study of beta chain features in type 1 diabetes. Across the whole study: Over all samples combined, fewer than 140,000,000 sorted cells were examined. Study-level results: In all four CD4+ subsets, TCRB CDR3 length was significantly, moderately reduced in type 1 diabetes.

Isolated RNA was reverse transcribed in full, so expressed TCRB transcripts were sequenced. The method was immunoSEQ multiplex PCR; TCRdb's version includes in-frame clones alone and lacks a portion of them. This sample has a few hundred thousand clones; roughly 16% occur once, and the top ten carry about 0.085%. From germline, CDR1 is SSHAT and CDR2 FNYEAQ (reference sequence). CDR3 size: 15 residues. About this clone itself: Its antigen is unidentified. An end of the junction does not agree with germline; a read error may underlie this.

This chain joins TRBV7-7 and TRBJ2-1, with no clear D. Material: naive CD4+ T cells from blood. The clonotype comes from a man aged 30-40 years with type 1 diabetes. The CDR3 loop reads CASSSEVSSYNEQFF. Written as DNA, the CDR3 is TGTGCTAGCAGCTCCGAAGTGAGCTCCTACAATGAGCAGTTCTTC.